Each of the 4 T cell receptor beta chains below was sequenced from the same sample in a study of OX40 agonist ivuxolimab in advanced cancers. Data came from immunoSEQ multiplex PCR; TCRdb stores just in-frame clones and leaves some out. The table has roughly 79,000 clones, about 90% seen once. This specimen was CD4+ or CD8+ T cells sorted from blood, taken in a trial of the OX40 agonist ivuxolimab. The receptors derive from an adult with an advanced solid tumor such as melanoma, head and neck, liver or kidney cancer.

The CDR3 nucleotides read TGTGCCATCGGTGTGGGACAGGGGGGTCGGACAGATACGCAGTATTTT. Its translation is CAIGVGQGGRTDTQYF. The chain recombines TRBV10-3 with TRBJ2-3, with TRBD1 matching 11 bases. V trimming: 8 bases; J trimming: 3 bases; junction bases outside the gene matches: 10. The length of the CDR3 is 16 residues. From germline, CDR1 is ENHRY and CDR2 SYGVKD.

The V and J genes are TRBV7-6 and TRBJ2-5; TRBD2 matches 11 bases. Germline values: CDR1 SGHVS, CDR2 FNYEAQ. The CDR3 runs 18 residues. V was pared by 1 base and J by 4 bases, with 11 bases of the junction left unmatched. Written as DNA, the CDR3 is TGTGCCAGCAGCTTAGGGGGACTAGCGGACCGAATGGTAGAGACCCAGTACTTC. Encoded protein: CASSLGGLADRMVETQYF.

The V and J genes are TRBV27 and TRBJ2-2; maybe TRBD2 (6 bases). Between the trimmed V and J ends, which lost 3 bases and 4 bases, there was a span of 15 bases. CDR1 and CDR2 (germline): MNHEY, SMNVEV (reference sequence). The CDR3 consists of 16 residues. CDR3 region: CASSLGREVGTGELFF. CDR3 coding DNA: TGTGCCAGCAGTTTGGGCAGGGAGGTGGGCACCGGGGAGCTGTTTTTT.

The chain links TRBV28 to TRBJ1-5, with D unclear. Looked up from germline, CDR1 is MDHEN and CDR2 is SYDVKM. The length of the CDR3 is 14 residues. The V end was cut by 3 bases, the J end by 2 bases, with 8 bases between. The CDR3 DNA reads TGTGCCAGCAGTTTGGCAGGAGGCAATCAGCCCCAGCATTTT. This translates into CASSLAGGNQPQHF. Full variable domain (outside the CDR3, taken from reference TRBV28 and TRBJ1-5): DVKVTQSSRYLVKRTGEKVFLECVQDMDHENMFWYRQDPGLGLRLIYFSYDVKMKEKGDIPEGYSVSREKKERFSLILESASTNQTSMYLCASSLAGGNQPQHFGDGTRLSIL.